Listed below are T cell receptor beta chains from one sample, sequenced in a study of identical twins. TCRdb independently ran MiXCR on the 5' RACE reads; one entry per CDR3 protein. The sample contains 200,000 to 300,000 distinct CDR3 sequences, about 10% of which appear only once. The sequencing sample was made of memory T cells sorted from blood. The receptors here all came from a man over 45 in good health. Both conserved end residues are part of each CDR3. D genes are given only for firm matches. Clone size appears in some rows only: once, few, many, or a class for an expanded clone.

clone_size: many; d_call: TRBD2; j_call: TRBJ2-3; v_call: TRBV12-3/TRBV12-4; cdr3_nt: TGTGCCAGCAGTTTATCCGGTAGCGGGTACATCACAGATACGCAGTATTTT; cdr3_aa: CASSLSGSGYITDTQYF
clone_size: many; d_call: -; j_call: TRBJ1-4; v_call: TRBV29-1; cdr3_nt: TGCAGCGTGGGGGATAATGAAAAACTGTTTTTT; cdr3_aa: CSVGDNEKLFF
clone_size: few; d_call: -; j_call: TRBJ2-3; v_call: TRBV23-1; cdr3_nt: TGCGCCAGCAGTCAATTTAAGTCTACAGATACGCAGTATTTT; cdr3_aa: CASSQFKSTDTQYF
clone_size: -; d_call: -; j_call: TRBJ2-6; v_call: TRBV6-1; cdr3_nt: TGTGCCAGCAGGAGAGATAACTCTGGGGCCAACGTCCTGACTTTC; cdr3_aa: CASRRDNSGANVLTF
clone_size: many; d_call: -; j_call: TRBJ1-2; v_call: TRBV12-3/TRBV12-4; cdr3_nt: TGTGCCAGCAGTTTAATCTGGGGCTTGGACCGTGATAACTATGGCTACACCTTC; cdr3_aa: CASSLIWGLDRDNYGYTF
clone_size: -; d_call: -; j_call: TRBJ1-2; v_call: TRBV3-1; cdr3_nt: TGTGCCAGCAGCCAAGAGAGGGACTATGGCTACACCTTC; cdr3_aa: CASSQERDYGYTF
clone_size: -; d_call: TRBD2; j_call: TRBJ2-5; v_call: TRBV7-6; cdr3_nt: TGTGCCAGCAGCACTGGGACTACCCAAGAGACCCAGTACTTC; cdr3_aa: CASSTGTTQETQYF
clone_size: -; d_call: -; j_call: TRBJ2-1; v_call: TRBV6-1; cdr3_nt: TGTGCCAGCAGTGAATCCGGGAATTCCTACAATGAGCAGTTCTTC; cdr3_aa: CASSESGNSYNEQFF
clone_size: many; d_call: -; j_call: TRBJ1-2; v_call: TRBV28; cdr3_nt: TGTGCCAGCAGTTCCCCGACACTGAACTGGGGCTATGGCTACACCTTC; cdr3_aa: CASSSPTLNWGYGYTF
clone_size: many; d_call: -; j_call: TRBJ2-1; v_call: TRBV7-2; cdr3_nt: TGTGCCAGCATCACTGGGGAGAGCTCCTACAATGAGCAGTTCTTC; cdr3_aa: CASITGESSYNEQFF
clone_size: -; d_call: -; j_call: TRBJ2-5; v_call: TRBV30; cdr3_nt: TGTGCCTGGAATGGGGGTTTGGGAGAGACCCAGTACTTC; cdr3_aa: CAWNGGLGETQYF
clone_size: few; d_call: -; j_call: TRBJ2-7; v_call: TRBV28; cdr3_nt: TGTGCCAGCAGTTTGGACAAATACTACGAGCAGTACTTC; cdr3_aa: CASSLDKYYEQYF
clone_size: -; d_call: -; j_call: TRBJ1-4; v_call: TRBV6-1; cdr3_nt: TGTGCCAGCAGTGAAGGGCAGGGCGCTGCAACTAATGAAAAACTGTTTTTT; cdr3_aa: CASSEGQGAATNEKLFF
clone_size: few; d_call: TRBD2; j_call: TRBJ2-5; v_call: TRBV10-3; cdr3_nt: TGTGCCATCAGTGACACCGGGACTAGACAAGAGACCCAGTACTTC; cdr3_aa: CAISDTGTRQETQYF
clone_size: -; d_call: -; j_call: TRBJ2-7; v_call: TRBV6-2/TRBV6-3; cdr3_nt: TGTGCCAGCACCCTCGGGGCCGGGGAGCAGTACTTC; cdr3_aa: CASTLGAGEQYF
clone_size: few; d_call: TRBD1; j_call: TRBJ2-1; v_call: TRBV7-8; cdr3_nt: TGTGCCAGCAGCCCTCCCCGGGACAGGGCCTACAATGAGCAGTTCTTC; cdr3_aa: CASSPPRDRAYNEQFF
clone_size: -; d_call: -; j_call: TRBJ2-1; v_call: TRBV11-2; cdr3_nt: TGTGCCAGCAGCTCCGGACCCCGTGCCGACAATGAGCAGTTCTTC; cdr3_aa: CASSSGPRADNEQFF
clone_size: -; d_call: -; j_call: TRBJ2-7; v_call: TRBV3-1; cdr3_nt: TGTGCCAGCAGCCACGCTTCCGGGACAAGGTCGTCGAGGCAGTACTTC; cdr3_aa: CASSHASGTRSSRQYF
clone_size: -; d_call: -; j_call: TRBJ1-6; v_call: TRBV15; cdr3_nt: TGTGCCACCAGCAGAACAGGGATGGGGAATTCACCCCTCCACTTT; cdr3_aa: CATSRTGMGNSPLHF
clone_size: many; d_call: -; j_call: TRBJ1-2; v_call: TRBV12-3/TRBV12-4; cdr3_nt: TGTGCCAGCACCTTTAGGGGGGCCGAAGCGGGGGGCTACACCTTC; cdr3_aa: CASTFRGAEAGGYTF
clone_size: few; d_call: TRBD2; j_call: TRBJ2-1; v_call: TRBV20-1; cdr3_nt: TGCAGTGCGGGAGGGGCTAGCCCTACCTACAATGAGCAGTTCTTC; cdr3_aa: CSAGGASPTYNEQFF
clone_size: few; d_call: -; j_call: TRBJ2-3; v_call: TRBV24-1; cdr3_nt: TGTGCCACCAGTGATAGGAGGGGGCTATATGGCACAGATACGCAGTATTTT; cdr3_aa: CATSDRRGLYGTDTQYF
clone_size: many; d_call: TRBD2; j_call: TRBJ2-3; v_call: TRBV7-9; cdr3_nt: TGTGCCAGCAGCCGTGCGGGGGGACTCCGCACAGATACGCAGTATTTT; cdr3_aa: CASSRAGGLRTDTQYF
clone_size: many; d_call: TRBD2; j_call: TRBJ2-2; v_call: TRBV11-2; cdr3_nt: TGTGCCAGCACCCCGGGACTAGCGGGAGGCGGGGAGCTGTTTTTT; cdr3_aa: CASTPGLAGGGELFF
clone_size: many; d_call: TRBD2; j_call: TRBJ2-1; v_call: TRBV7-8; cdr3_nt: TGTGCCAGCAGCCAGAAAAGCGGCACTAGCGGGAGGTTAAATGAGCAGTTCTTC; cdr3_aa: CASSQKSGTSGRLNEQFF
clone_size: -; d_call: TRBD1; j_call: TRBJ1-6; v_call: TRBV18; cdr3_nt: TGTGCCAGCTCAACTGGACAGGGGGCAGTTTCACCCCTCCACTTT; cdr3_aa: CASSTGQGAVSPLHF
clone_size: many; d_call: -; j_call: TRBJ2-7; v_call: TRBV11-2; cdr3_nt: TGTGCCAGCAGGTTACTCAGCTCCTACGAGCAGTACTTC; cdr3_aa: CASRLLSSYEQYF
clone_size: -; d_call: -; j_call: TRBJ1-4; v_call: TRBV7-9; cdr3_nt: TGTGCCAGCAGCCGAGGGGTCAACTGGGGTGAAAAACTGTTTTTT; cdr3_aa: CASSRGVNWGEKLFF
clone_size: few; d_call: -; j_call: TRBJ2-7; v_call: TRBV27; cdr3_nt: TGTGCCAGCAGTTTATATTGGGGGAACTCCTACGAGCAGTACTTC; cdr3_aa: CASSLYWGNSYEQYF
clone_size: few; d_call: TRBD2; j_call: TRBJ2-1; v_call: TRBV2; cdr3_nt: TGTGCCAGCAGGGGTGGACTAGCGAACAATGAGCAGTTCTTC; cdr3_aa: CASRGGLANNEQFF
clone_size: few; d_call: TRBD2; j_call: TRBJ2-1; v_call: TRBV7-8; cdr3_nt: TGTGCCAGCAGCCTAGTGGGGGGAGGGAAGTTCTTC; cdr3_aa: CASSLVGGGKFF
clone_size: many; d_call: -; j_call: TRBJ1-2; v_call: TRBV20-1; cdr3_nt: TGCAGTGCTAGATCGGGTCTACAGGGTCGGGGCTACACCTTC; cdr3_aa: CSARSGLQGRGYTF
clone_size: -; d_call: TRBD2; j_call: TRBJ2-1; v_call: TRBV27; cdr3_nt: TGTGCCAGCTTCCCGGTCCGCGGGGGGGCGTTTCATGAGCAGTTCTTC; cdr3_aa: CASFPVRGGAFHEQFF
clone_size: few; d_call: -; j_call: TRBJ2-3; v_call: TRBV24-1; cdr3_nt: TGTGCCACCAGGGGACGATTTGGGGCAGATAGCACAGATACGCAGTATTTT; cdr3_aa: CATRGRFGADSTDTQYF
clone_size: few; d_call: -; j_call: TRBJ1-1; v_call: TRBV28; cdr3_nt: TGTGCCAGCAGTTTCTGGGGGCGGTCTGAAGCTTTCTTT; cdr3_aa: CASSFWGRSEAFF
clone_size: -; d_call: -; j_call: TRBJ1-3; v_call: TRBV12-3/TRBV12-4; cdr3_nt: TGTGCCAGCATCGCAGGACACTCATCTGGAAACACCATATATTTT; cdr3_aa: CASIAGHSSGNTIYF
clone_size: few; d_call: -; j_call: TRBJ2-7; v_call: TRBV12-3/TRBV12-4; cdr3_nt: TGTGCCAGCAGTTTAAATCCATCCTACGAGCAGTACTTC; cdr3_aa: CASSLNPSYEQYF